This T cell receptor beta chain is from a study of blood T cell repertoires in COVID-19. The assay was immunoSEQ multiplex PCR, and TCRdb's table has in-frame clones only and misses some. In the table there are 150,000 or so clones, roughly 90% of which are singletons. The TCR was taken from a human donor in a cohort sampled during active COVID-19. Sequencing input: peripheral blood.

The CDR3 sequence is CASSQGTSGDNEQFF. For the CDR3, the DNA is TGTGCCAGTAGCCAAGGGACTAGCGGGGACAATGAGCAGTTCTTC. The gene calls are TRBV19 and TRBJ2-1; 13 positions agree with TRBD2. Germline V gene data show CDR1 as LNHDA and CDR2 as SQIVND (reference sequence). V dropped 6 bases and J dropped 5; count of bases not matched to a gene: 4. This CDR3 spans 15 amino acids.